The rows below give T cell receptor beta chains drawn from one sample of a study of neurological immune-mediated disorders. TCRdb processed the 5' RACE reads anew with MiXCR; each CDR3 protein has one entry. The table shows over 50,000 distinct CDR3 sequences, with 3% to 3.5% occurring only once. Sequenced: PBMCs. These receptors came from a man aged 35-49 years with multiple sclerosis. Each CDR3 is given with its conserved first and last residue. The D gene is left open where the match is weak. Rows give clone size only sometimes, using once, few, many, or a class for an expanded clone.

v_call	d_call	clone_size	j_call	cdr3_nt	cdr3_aa
TRBV28	.	many	TRBJ2-7	TGTGCCAGCCAAACCTCCCTCGGGAGCTCCTACGAGCAGTACTTC	CASQTSLGSSYEQYF
TRBV5-1	TRBD1	many	TRBJ2-3	TGCGCCAGCAGCTTGTGGGGACAGTCAGCAGATACGCAGTATTTT	CASSLWGQSADTQYF
TRBV5-5	.	many	TRBJ2-1	TGTGCCAGCAGCTTGGTGCAGGGGACCTACAATGAGCAGTTCTTC	CASSLVQGTYNEQFF
TRBV20-1	TRBD1	many	TRBJ2-2	TGCAGTGCTTCCGGGACAGGGGGCCTCGCGAACACCGGGGAGCTGTTTTTT	CSASGTGGLANTGELFF
TRBV24-1	TRBD2	many	TRBJ2-3	TGTGCCACCAGTGACAGTCGACTAGCGGGGGCTCATACGCAGTATTTT	CATSDSRLAGAHTQYF
TRBV15	TRBD1	many	TRBJ1-1	TGTGCCACCAGCAGACAGACAGGGGGATTTACTGAAGCTTTCTTT	CATSRQTGGFTEAFF
TRBV3-1	.	many	TRBJ1-1	TGTGCCAGCAGCCAAGACCCGGGTAACACTGAAGCTTTCTTT	CASSQDPGNTEAFF
TRBV3-1	.	many	TRBJ2-7	TGTGCCAGCAGCCAAGATTTCTTCTACGAGCAGTACTTC	CASSQDFFYEQYF
TRBV20-1	.	many	TRBJ2-5	TGCAGTGCTACTGGGGGGCAGATTAAAGAGACCCAGTACTTC	CSATGGQIKETQYF
TRBV28	.	many	TRBJ2-7	TGTGCCAGCAGCCCCGAGGACGAGCAGTACTTC	CASSPEDEQYF
TRBV7-9	TRBD1	many	TRBJ1-1	TGTGCCAGCAGTACAGGGGTCCCTGAAGCTTTCTTT	CASSTGVPEAFF
TRBV5-1	TRBD2	many	TRBJ2-5	TGCGCCAGCAGCACGGGACTAGCGGGGGGGCTTCGGGAGACCCAGTACTTC	CASSTGLAGGLRETQYF
TRBV6-6	.	many	TRBJ2-1	TGTGCCAGCAGTTCCGAGACACGTCCCTACAATGAGCAGTTCTTC	CASSSETRPYNEQFF
TRBV24-1	.	medium-sized	TRBJ1-1	TGTGCCACCAGTGATTTGCCAGTAGGGCTGCACACTGAAGCTTTCTTT	CATSDLPVGLHTEAFF
TRBV20-1	TRBD2	many	TRBJ2-3	TGCAGTGCTAGCTTGGCGGGGGGGATAGATACGCAGTATTTT	CSASLAGGIDTQYF
TRBV5-1	TRBD1	.	TRBJ1-2	TGCGCCAGCAGCTTGGCCGGGACAGATGGCTACACCTTC	CASSLAGTDGYTF
TRBV12-3/TRBV12-4	.	many	TRBJ2-3	TGTGCCAGCAGTTCCCAAGCTAGGGGAGTCACAGATACGCAGTATTTT	CASSSQARGVTDTQYF
TRBV5-1	.	many	TRBJ2-3	TGCGCCAGCACCCTGGCAGCCAGGGCGGAGACAGATACGCAGTATTTT	CASTLAARAETDTQYF
TRBV10-1	.	few	TRBJ2-2	TGCGCCAGGAAAATAGGGGAGCTGTTTTTT	CARKIGELFF
TRBV4-1	.	many	TRBJ2-7	TGCGCCAGCAGCCAAGAGTTAGCGCGCTACTACGAGCAGTACTTC	CASSQELARYYEQYF
TRBV12-3/TRBV12-4	TRBD1	many	TRBJ2-2	TGTGCCAGCAGTCCACGACAGGGCCCCAGCGGGGAGCTGTTTTTT	CASSPRQGPSGELFF
TRBV12-3/TRBV12-4	.	many	TRBJ2-3	TGTGCCAGCAGCCTTGGGGGTTTTTCAGATACGCAGTATTTT	CASSLGGFSDTQYF
TRBV12-3/TRBV12-4	.	many	TRBJ2-1	TGTGCCAGCAGTCTTGAGTGGGGGGGCGGAGATGAGCAGTTCTTC	CASSLEWGGGDEQFF
TRBV20-1	.	many	TRBJ2-2	TGCAGTGCGTCTCAGGGGAGGGACACCGGGGAGCTGTTTTTT	CSASQGRDTGELFF
TRBV20-1	TRBD2	.	TRBJ2-1	TGCAGTGCTAGAGATCGGGGCGGGGGGGCCGTCGATGAGCAGTTCTTC	CSARDRGGGAVDEQFF
TRBV7-2	.	many	TRBJ2-3	TGTGCCAGCAGCCCCCGGGGCCAGGGTGGTACGCAGTATTTT	CASSPRGQGGTQYF
TRBV12-3/TRBV12-4	.	few	TRBJ2-1	TGTGCCAGCAGTCTCCGAGGGGGGGGTTGGAATGAGCAGTTCTTC	CASSLRGGGWNEQFF